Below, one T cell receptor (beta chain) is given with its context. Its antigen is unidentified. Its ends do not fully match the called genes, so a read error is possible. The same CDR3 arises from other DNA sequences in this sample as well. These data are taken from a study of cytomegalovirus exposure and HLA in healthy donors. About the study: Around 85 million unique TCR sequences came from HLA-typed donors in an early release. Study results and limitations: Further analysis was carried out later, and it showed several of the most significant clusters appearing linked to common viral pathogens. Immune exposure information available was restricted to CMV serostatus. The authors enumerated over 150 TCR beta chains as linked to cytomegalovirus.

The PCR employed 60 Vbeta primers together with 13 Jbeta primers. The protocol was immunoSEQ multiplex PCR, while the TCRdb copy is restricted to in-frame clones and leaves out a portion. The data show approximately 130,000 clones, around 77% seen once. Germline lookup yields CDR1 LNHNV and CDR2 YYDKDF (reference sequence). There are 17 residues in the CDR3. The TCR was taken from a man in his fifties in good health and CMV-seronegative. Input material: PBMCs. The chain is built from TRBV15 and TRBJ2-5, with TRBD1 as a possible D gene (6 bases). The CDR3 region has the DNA TGTGCCACCGCAGATACTGAGACCACAGGGAACCAAGAGACCCAATACTTC. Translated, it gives CATADTETTGNQETQYF.